A single sample is the source of the 28 T cell receptor beta chains below, sequenced in a study of T cell responses to AZD1222 COVID-19 vaccine. Profiled with immunoSEQ multiplex PCR; TCRdb holds only in-frame clones, not every one. The repertoire has some 180,000 clones, over 85% of them found once; the top ten carry about 1%. Sample: peripheral blood, taken 28 days after the second dose of the MenACWY control vaccine. All receptors derive from an adult who received the MenACWY meningococcal vaccine as a control.

This clone was recorded only once. The gene calls are TRBV9 and TRBJ1-1; 11 nucleotides agree with TRBD1. CDR3 length: 16 amino acids. Unmatched junction bases numbered 5, after V lost 2 bases and J lost 2 bases. Germline V gene data show CDR1 as SGDLS and CDR2 as YYNGEE. CDR3 bases: TGTGCCAGCAGCGTGGACAGGGGGCCGAGCAACACTGAAGCTTTCTTT. Amino acids: CASSVDRGPSNTEAFF.

V and J are TRBV6-4 and TRBJ2-2; D remains ambiguous. Germline V gene lookup returns CDR1 MRHNA and CDR2 SNTAGT. With 0 bases removed from V and 6 bases from J, the gap between germline ends came to 5 bases. This CDR3 is 13 amino acids long. The CDR3 nucleotides read TGTGCCAGCAGTGACTCTGGGGCCGGGGAGCTGTTTTTT. This encodes CASSDSGAGELFF.

The chain couples TRBV7-8 to TRBJ2-7; D uncertain. The CDR3 is 13 residues long. The V end lost 5 bases, the J end lost 3 bases, and 11 bases lay between the germline ends. The V gene's germline CDR1 is SGHVS and CDR2 FQNEAQ. The CDR3, as DNA: TGTGCCAGCAGCATCGACATTCGCTACGAGCAGTACTTC. Protein product: CASSIDIRYEQYF.

V gene TRBV12-3 or TRBV12-4 combines with J gene TRBJ1-1; D is possibly TRBD1 (6 bases). Trimming stripped 7 bases from V and 5 bases from J, with 14 bases between. The CDR3 loop spans 13 amino acids. CDR3 amino acids: CASNRGAWTEAFF. The CDR3 region has the DNA TGTGCCAGCAATCGGGGGGCTTGGACTGAAGCTTTCTTT.

This chain uses TRBV20-1 with TRBJ2-3; 7 bases fit TRBD2. The germline V gene has CDR1 DFQATT and CDR2 SNEGSKA (reference sequence). CDR3 size: 11 residues. CDR3 sequence reads: CRSGGGNTQYF. The CDR3 region has the DNA TGCAGATCGGGGGGAGGGAATACGCAGTATTTT.

Comments on this clone: The sample holds other DNA sequences that translate to the same CDR3. The chain employs TRBV12-3 or TRBV12-4 and TRBJ1-5, with D hard to call. This CDR3 region has 13 residues. V gave up 5 bases and J gave up 2 bases, with 7 bases separating them. The chain's CDR3 is CASSRRGNQPQHF. The CDR3 DNA is TGTGCCAGCAGTCGACGAGGCAATCAGCCCCAGCATTTT.

The V gene is TRBV5-1, the J gene TRBJ2-5, with D possibly being TRBD2 (6 bases). The V end lost 3 bases, the J end lost 0 bases, and 18 bases lay between the germline ends. The germline V gene has CDR1 SGHRS and CDR2 YFSETQ. The CDR3 spans 17 residues. The CDR3 loop reads CASSYNGAGNYQETQYF. CDR3 DNA: TGCGCCAGCAGCTATAACGGCGCGGGGAATTACCAAGAGACCCAGTACTTC.

The chain recombines TRBV4-2 with TRBJ1-2; tentatively, D is TRBD1 (6 bases). The CDR3 totals 13 residues. The V gene's germline CDR1 is LGHNA and CDR2 YNFKEQ. Trimming stripped 5 bases from V and 4 bases from J, with 11 bases between. The CDR3 nucleotides read TGTGCCAGCAGCGAGGGGGTGACCTATGGCTACACCTTC. The encoded protein is CASSEGVTYGYTF.

V gene TRBV30 combines with J gene TRBJ1-4, with D unclear. The length of the CDR3 is 13 residues. Looked up from germline, CDR1 is GTSNPN and CDR2 is SVGIG (reference sequence). The V gene lost 7 bases and the J gene lost 7 bases, with 16 bases spanning the gap. The CDR3 protein is CASLTFGFEKLFF. CDR3 sequence (DNA): TGTGCCTCGTTGACATTCGGATTTGAAAAACTGTTTTTT.

The V gene is TRBV25-1, the J gene TRBJ1-6; D remains unclear. This CDR3 is 13 amino acids long. In germline, CDR1 is MGHDK, CDR2 SYGVNS. With 10 bases removed from V and 15 bases from J, the gap between germline ends came to 22 bases. The CDR3 DNA sequence: TGTGCCACCCCTCCCTGGGCCCCCAATGGCCTCCACTTT. Translated, it gives CATPPWAPNGLHF. Supplemented by reference TRBV25-1 and TRBJ1-6, the full variable domain reads EADIYQTPRYLVIGTGKKITLECSQTMGHDKMYWYQQDPGMELHLIHYSYGVNSTEKGDLSSESTVSRIRTEHFPLTLESARPSHTSQYLCATPPWAPNGLHFGNGTRLTVT.

The CDR3, as DNA: TGTGCCTGGGCCACCGGGACAGGAAGAAGCTCCTATAATTCACCCCTCCACTTT. Protein: CAWATGTGRSSYNSPLHF. J is TRBJ1-6 and V is TRBV30; 8 bases map to TRBD1. Germline values: CDR1 GTSNPN, CDR2 SVGIG (reference sequence). The CDR3 has 18 residues. The ends lost 5 bases at V and 0 bases at J; junction bases unmatched: 12.

The chain has TRBV4-1 and TRBJ1-6; TRBD1 agrees at 9 bases. Germline V gene lookup returns CDR1 MGHRA and CDR2 YSYEKL. With 6 bases clipped from V and 10 bases from J, the junction kept 10 bases outside the gene matches. CDR3 length equals 15 residues. The CDR3 DNA reads TGCGCCAGCAGTATAACAGGGGGCGGGCTGTCACCCCTCCACTTT. Encoded protein: CASSITGGGLSPLHF.

The rearrangement links TRBV2 to TRBJ1-2; TRBD1 matches 7 bases. CDR1 is SNHLY, CDR2 FYNNEI, per germline. V dropped 6 bases and J dropped 5; count of bases not matched to a gene: 12. The CDR3 spans 15 residues. CDR3 in amino acids: CASSQDRDESYGYTF. The CDR3 DNA sequence: TGTGCCAGCAGCCAAGACAGGGACGAAAGTTATGGCTACACCTTC.

This chain links TRBV6-2 or TRBV6-3 with TRBJ2-7; 14 bases map to TRBD2. Germline assignment: CDR1 MNHEY and CDR2 SVGEGT. Unmatched junction bases numbered 18, after V lost 2 bases and J lost 3 bases. This CDR3 has 21 amino acids. The CDR3 region has the DNA TGTGCCAGCAGTTACCCTACCTATGCCGGGACTAGCGGGGGAACCTTCTACGAGCAGTACTTC. Translated: CASSYPTYAGTSGGTFYEQYF.

The chain links TRBV19 to TRBJ1-1; D is uncertain. From germline, CDR1 is LNHDA and CDR2 SQIVND (reference sequence). The CDR3 contains 13 residues. V gave up 3 bases and J gave up 5 bases, with 10 bases separating them. The CDR3 DNA reads TGTGCCAGTAGTATTGAGCGTCAGACTGAAGCTTTCTTT. This sequence encodes CASSIERQTEAFF. Supplemented by reference TRBV19 and TRBJ1-1, the full variable domain reads DGGITQSPKYLFRKEGQNVTLSCEQNLNHDAMYWYRQDPGQGLRLIYYSQIVNDFQKGDIAEGYSVSREKKESFPLTVTSAQKNPTAFYLCASSIERQTEAFFGQGTRLTVV.

The J gene is TRBJ2-1, the V gene TRBV5-5, with 11 bases lining up with TRBD2. The CDR3 runs 18 residues. CDR1 is SGHKS, CDR2 YYEKEE, per germline (reference sequence). V shed 2 bases and J 0 bases; nucleotides not matched to a gene: 7. The CDR3 is CASSLLAGVYSSYNEQFF. The CDR3 nucleotides are TGTGCCAGCAGCTTACTAGCGGGGGTCTATAGCTCCTACAATGAGCAGTTCTTC. Variable domain in full (rest from reference TRBV5-5 and TRBJ2-1): DAGVTQSPTHLIKTRGQQVTLRCSPISGHKSVSWYQQVLGQGPQFIFQYYEKEERGRGNFPDRFSARQFPNYSSELNVNALLLGDSALYLCASSLLAGVYSSYNEQFFGPGTRLTVL.

Written as DNA, the CDR3 is TGTGCCTGGAGCAGGGGCCTAAACACTGAAGCTTTCTTT. Protein product: CAWSRGLNTEAFF. The chain joins TRBV30 to TRBJ1-1; D is possibly TRBD1 (6 bases). V shed 3 bases and J shed 2 bases, with 10 bases lying between them. Germline V gene data show CDR1 as GTSNPN and CDR2 as SVGIG (reference sequence). The CDR3 has 13 amino acids.

The chain carries TRBV4-2 and TRBJ1-2; no clear D gene. The germline V gene has CDR1 LGHNA and CDR2 YNFKEQ. Trimming took off 4 bases at V and 8 bases at J, with 11 bases between the two ends. The CDR3 runs to 12 residues. For the CDR3, the DNA is TGTGCCAGCAGCCCGATAGAAGGAGGCTACACCTTC. Residues: CASSPIEGGYTF.

This chain joins TRBV7-3 and TRBJ2-5; D is uncertain. Per the germline V gene, CDR1 is SGHTA and CDR2 is FQGTGA. V lost 2 bases and J 1 base, leaving 8 bases between the germline ends. The CDR3 is 14 amino acids. CDR3 loop: CASSLAGSQETQYF. CDR3 nucleotide sequence: TGTGCCAGCAGCTTAGCCGGCAGCCAAGAGACCCAGTACTTC.

V and J are TRBV10-2 and TRBJ1-4; 10 bases are shared with TRBD1. Per the germline V gene, CDR1 is WSHSY and CDR2 is SAAADI. The CDR3 length is 14 residues. With V trimmed by 6 bases and J by 8 bases, 6 bases remained unmatched. The CDR3 loop reads CASSADRGKEKLFF. The DNA of the CDR3 is TGCGCCAGCAGCGCGGACAGGGGGAAAGAAAAACTGTTTTTT.

The chain has TRBV28 and TRBJ1-1, with TRBD1 matching 11 bases. The CDR3 consists of 19 residues. V lost 2 bases to trimming and J lost 4 bases; unmatched junction nucleotides: 15. The germline V gene encodes CDR1 MDHEN and CDR2 SYDVKM. The CDR3 loop is CASSLTPGTGGGWSTEAFF. CDR3 coding DNA: TGTGCCAGCAGTTTAACTCCCGGGACAGGGGGAGGATGGAGCACTGAAGCTTTCTTT.

The chain employs TRBV30 and TRBJ2-2; D may be TRBD1 or TRBD2 (5 bases each). Between the trimmed V and J ends, which lost 2 bases and 6 bases, there was a span of 13 bases. The CDR3 has 14 amino acids. CDR1 and CDR2 (germline): GTSNPN, SVGIG (reference sequence). In DNA form, the CDR3 reads TGTGCCTGGAGTTGGGGGTTCGGGTCCGGGGAGCTGTTTTTT. Translating gives CAWSWGFGSGELFF.

The CDR3 nucleotides are TGTGCCAGCGGGGCGGGAGGGTACGAGCAGTACTTC. Protein product: CASGAGGYEQYF. V gene TRBV3-1 (or the pseudogene TRBV3-2) combines with J gene TRBJ2-7, with 9 bases lining up with TRBD2. V lost 8 bases and J lost 4; bases outside the gene matches: 3. The V gene's germline CDR1 is LGHDT and CDR2 YNNKEL (reference sequence). The CDR3 runs 12 residues.

This chain connects TRBV5-6 to TRBJ1-3; D unclear. Germline values: CDR1 SGHDT, CDR2 YYEEEE. This CDR3 comprises 15 residues. V dropped 0 bases and J dropped 3 bases, with 10 bases sitting between them. In nucleotides, the CDR3 is TGTGCCAGCAGCTTGGGGACCCCAGATGGAAACACCATATATTTT. Encoded protein: CASSLGTPDGNTIYF.

This clone is a singleton in its sample. The identical CDR3 is also encoded by other nucleotide sequences in the sample. V gene TRBV25-1 combines with J gene TRBJ1-5; no clear D gene. V was shortened by 2 bases and J by 2 bases, with 1 base between the two germline ends. The CDR3 contains 12 residues. Germline CDR1 reads MGHDK; CDR2 reads SYGVNS. The CDR3 loop reads CASSEGNQPQHF. The CDR3 DNA follows: TGTGCCAGCAGTGAAGGCAATCAGCCCCAGCATTTT.

The chain has TRBV6-5 and TRBJ1-6, with TRBD1 matching 7 bases. The CDR3 runs 14 residues. V dropped 4 bases and J dropped 7; count of bases not matched to a gene: 4. Germline-derived CDR1 and CDR2 are MNHEY and SVGAGI. The CDR3 sequence: CASSSGQRNSPLHF. In nucleotides, the CDR3 is TGTGCCAGCAGTTCGGGACAGCGGAATTCACCCCTCCACTTT.

V usage is TRBV12-5 and J usage is TRBJ2-5; 8 nucleotides agree with TRBD2. Trimming took 0 bases from V and 4 from J; bases not matched to a gene: 4. The germline gives CDR1 LGHNT, CDR2 FRNRAP. CDR3 length: 15 amino acids. The DNA of the CDR3 is TGTGCTAGTGGTTTGGTACTGGCGGGGGGAGAGACCCAGTACTTC. This sequence encodes CASGLVLAGGETQYF.

The CDR3 DNA reads TGTGCCAGCAGTTACTCCGGGGGCGAGTCACCCCTCCACTTT. Translation: CASSYSGGESPLHF. The gene calls are TRBV6-6 and TRBJ1-6; TRBD1 might be the D (6 bases). The CDR3 covers 14 residues. CDR1 is MNHNY, CDR2 SVGAGI, per germline (reference sequence). V dropped 0 bases and J dropped 10 bases, with 10 bases sitting between them.